This TCR beta chain was identified during a study of T cell changes during pregnancy in multiple sclerosis. This clone appeared a single time. Assay used: immunoSEQ multiplex PCR; TCRdb lists only in-frame clones, some missing. The table includes 37,000 or so clones, roughly 94% detected once. The CDR3 runs 16 residues. Germline lookup yields CDR1 SGDLS and CDR2 YYNGEE. Trimming took 4 bases from V and 2 from J; bases not matched to a gene: 8. V and J are TRBV9 and TRBJ1-3, with 8 bases identical to TRBD1. This sequence was found in a female donor with multiple sclerosis, enrolled in a pregnancy study. The specimen was peripheral blood, collected in the third trimester of pregnancy. The CDR3 region is CASSYGQGVAGNTIYF. The CDR3 DNA sequence: TGTGCCAGCAGCTATGGACAGGGAGTGGCTGGAAACACCATATATTTT.